The 17 T cell receptor beta chains reported below all come from one sample, sequenced in a study of blood T cell repertoires in COVID-19. Sequenced by immunoSEQ multiplex PCR; TCRdb stores in-frame clones only, minus some. Among under 200,000 clones listed, 85% to 90% were seen once. Source material: peripheral blood. All receptors come from a woman in her sixties or seventies with COVID-19, enrolled during active disease.

The CDR3 DNA reads TGTGCCCGAAGGACGGGAGAAAGGTCTGAAGCTTTCTTT. Amino acids: CARRTGERSEAFF. The chain combines TRBV19 with TRBJ1-1; D is ambiguous. CDR1 LNHDA and CDR2 SQIVND come from the germline V gene (reference sequence). The V end lost 11 bases, the J end lost 6 bases, and 19 bases lay between the germline ends. The CDR3 totals 13 residues.

This clone was counted once. This sequence joins TRBV30 and TRBJ2-7, with D perhaps TRBD1 (6 bases). CDR3 length: 13 amino acids. Trimming removed 5 bases at V and 0 bases at J, with 11 bases between. The germline CDR1 and CDR2 sequences are GTSNPN and SVGIG (reference sequence). The CDR3, as DNA: TGTGCCTGGGGACCACAGGGCTCCTACGAGCAGTACTTC. It specifies CAWGPQGSYEQYF.

This clone was recorded once. This chain links TRBV7-2 with TRBJ1-2; D call uncertain. The germline gives CDR1 SGHTA, CDR2 FQGNSA. There are 13 residues in the CDR3. With 6 bases removed from V and 1 base from J, the gap between germline ends came to 9 bases. The CDR3 loop reads CASSAGFNYGYTF. The CDR3, as DNA: TGTGCCAGCAGTGCCGGGTTTAACTATGGCTACACCTTC.

This clone has only one observation. In DNA, the CDR3 is TGCGCCAGCAGCTTGGGGGACGGACAGAGCTCCTACGAGCAGTACTTC. It yields the protein CASSLGDGQSSYEQYF. The genes are TRBV5-1 and TRBJ2-7; D is perhaps TRBD1 (6 bases). CDR1 and CDR2 (germline): SGHRS, YFSETQ. The CDR3 length is 16 residues. Between the trimmed V and J ends, which lost 0 bases and 0 bases, there was a span of 13 bases.

In its sample, this clone was seen once. V and J are TRBV6-5 and TRBJ2-7; the D is unclear. Looked up from germline, CDR1 is MNHEY and CDR2 is SVGAGI. Trimming left V 7 bases short and J 2 bases short, with 6 bases between. The CDR3 extends over 11 amino acids. This CDR3 reads CASTGTYEQYF. The CDR3 coding sequence is TGTGCCAGCACAGGAACCTACGAGCAGTACTTC.

The J gene is TRBJ2-3, the V gene TRBV28; D ambiguous. Trimming stripped 5 bases from V and 1 base from J, with 10 bases between. Germline CDR1 is MDHEN and CDR2 is SYDVKM. The CDR3 sequence is 14 residues long. The DNA of the CDR3 is TGTGCCAGCAGTGCCCAAACGGGCACAGATACGCAGTATTTT. Encoded protein: CASSAQTGTDTQYF.

The CDR3 DNA sequence: TGTGCCAGCAGTCCCCGATTCAGCTCCTACGAGCAGTACTTC. This encodes CASSPRFSSYEQYF. The chain recombines TRBV28 with TRBJ2-7; no firm D call. Germline CDR1 reads MDHEN; CDR2 reads SYDVKM. The CDR3 runs 14 residues. The V gene lost 5 bases and the J gene lost 0 bases, with 11 bases spanning the gap.

This clone was found once. The V gene is TRBV5-1, the J gene TRBJ2-2; 7 nucleotides align to TRBD1. The CDR3 extends over 16 amino acids. CDR1 and CDR2 from the germline V gene are SGHRS and YFSETQ. V lost 2 bases and J lost 5; bases outside the gene matches: 9. The CDR3 region has the DNA TGCGCCAGCAGCTTAGGAGACAGGGACGTGACCGGGGAGCTGTTTTTT. Translated, it gives CASSLGDRDVTGELFF.

CDR3: CARLRGEKLFF. DNA for the CDR3: TGCGCCAGACTCAGGGGTGAAAAACTGTTTTTT. V and J are TRBV10-1 and TRBJ1-4, with a tentative D call TRBD1 (6 bases). V was trimmed by 9 bases and J by 7 bases, leaving 9 bases between them. Germline V gene lookup returns CDR1 WNHNN and CDR2 SYGVQD (reference sequence). CDR3 length: 11 amino acids.

The chain carries TRBV3-1 (or the pseudogene TRBV3-2) and TRBJ2-1; 7 bases align to TRBD1. The trim removed 2 bases at V and 10 bases at J, leaving 5 bases unmatched. CDR1 is LGHDT, CDR2 YNNKEL, per germline (reference sequence). The CDR3 has 13 amino acids. The CDR3 bases are TGTGCCAGCAGCCAAACAGGGGTGGGCGAGCAGTTCTTC. The encoded protein is CASSQTGVGEQFF.

The chain has TRBV5-1 and TRBJ2-3; D possibly corresponds to TRBD1 (5 bases). The CDR3 contains 14 residues. With 3 bases removed from V and 8 bases from J, the gap between germline ends came to 16 bases. The germline CDR1 and CDR2 sequences are SGHRS and YFSETQ. CDR3 sequence reads: CASSSAGTRGTQYF. CDR3 DNA sequence: TGCGCCAGCAGCTCGGCTGGTACAAGGGGTACGCAGTATTTT.

This clone was observed once. The chain is built from TRBV25-1 and TRBJ1-3; maybe TRBD1 (6 bases). Germline assignment: CDR1 MGHDK and CDR2 SYGVNS. The CDR3 length is 14 residues. V lost 8 bases and J lost 3, with 14 bases in between. CDR3 DNA: TGTGCCAGCCAAATAGCAGGGGTTGGAAACACCATATATTTT. Translation: CASQIAGVGNTIYF.

The chain carries TRBV29-1 and TRBJ2-7; 8 positions match TRBD2. This CDR3 is built from 11 residues. CDR1 is SQVTM and CDR2 is ANQGSEA in the germline V gene. The J segment lost 7 bases and the V segment lost 7 bases, leaving 6 bases of the junction unmatched. The DNA of the CDR3 is TGCAGCGCCGCGGGGGGCCGAGAGCAGTACTTC. Translated, it gives CSAAGGREQYF.

The chain joins TRBV7-3 to TRBJ2-1, with a tentative D call TRBD2 (5 bases). The CDR3 is made up of 15 amino acids. The V gene's germline CDR1 is SGHTA and CDR2 FQGTGA. The V and J ends lost 0 bases and 5 bases respectively, with 11 bases between them. The CDR3 nucleotides read TGTGCCAGCAGCTTAACGATGGGGAGCCACAATGAGCAGTTCTTC. Its protein product is CASSLTMGSHNEQFF.

This clone turned up a few times. V is TRBV6-5 and J is TRBJ1-2; 9 bases are shared with TRBD1. CDR3 length: 13 amino acids. Germline V lookup: CDR1 MNHEY, CDR2 SVGAGI. The ends lost 9 bases at V and 2 bases at J; junction bases unmatched: 4. CDR3 bases: TGTGCCAGTACAGGGGGCCTAAACTATGGCTACACCTTC. It is translated as CASTGGLNYGYTF.

The V and J genes are TRBV19 and TRBJ2-2; 7 bases are a match to TRBD1. CDR3 length equals 14 residues. Per germline, CDR1 LNHDA and CDR2 SQIVND (reference sequence). V gave up 1 base and J gave up 4 bases; unmatched junction bases: 0. CDR3: CASSIAGGTGELFF. The CDR3 coding sequence is TGTGCCAGTAGTATAGCAGGGGGCACCGGGGAGCTGTTTTTT.

The J gene is TRBJ1-1, the V gene TRBV6-5; D uncertain. CDR3 size: 15 residues. Germline CDR1 is MNHEY and CDR2 is SVGAGI. V was shortened by 0 bases and J by 7 bases, with 15 bases between the two germline ends. The CDR3 sequence is CASSYSIFPGDEAFF. Written as DNA, the CDR3 is TGTGCCAGCAGTTACTCGATATTCCCCGGGGATGAAGCTTTCTTT.